The sequence of this TCR beta chain was determined in a study of OX40 agonist ivuxolimab in advanced cancers. Study in general: The study treated patients with ivuxolimab, an agonistic anti-OX40 (CD134) antibody.

Study-level points and caveats: Among T cells, CD8+ cells averaged more expanded clones than CD4+ cells. The study did not work out the antigen specificity of the expanded peripheral T cells.

This CDR3 region has 17 residues. Germline CDR1 SEHNR, CDR2 FQNEAQ (reference sequence). Trimming stripped 3 bases from V and 2 bases from J, with 18 bases between. Comments on this clone: Its antigen is undetermined.

Sequencing was performed with immunoSEQ multiplex PCR; in TCRdb, only in-frame clones are kept and a portion is missing. The sample shows 74,000 or so clones, about 92% of them seen only once. This sequence was found in an adult with an advanced solid tumor such as melanoma, head and neck, liver or kidney cancer. Sequences were derived from CD4+ or CD8+ T cells sorted from blood, sampled in a trial of the OX40 agonist ivuxolimab. The chain links TRBV7-9 to TRBJ2-3, with D perhaps matching TRBD1 or TRBD2 (7 bases each). Here the CDR3 reads CASSFEGRGPYTDTQYF. In DNA, the CDR3 is TGTGCCAGCAGCTTCGAGGGGAGGGGGCCTTACACAGATACGCAGTATTTT.